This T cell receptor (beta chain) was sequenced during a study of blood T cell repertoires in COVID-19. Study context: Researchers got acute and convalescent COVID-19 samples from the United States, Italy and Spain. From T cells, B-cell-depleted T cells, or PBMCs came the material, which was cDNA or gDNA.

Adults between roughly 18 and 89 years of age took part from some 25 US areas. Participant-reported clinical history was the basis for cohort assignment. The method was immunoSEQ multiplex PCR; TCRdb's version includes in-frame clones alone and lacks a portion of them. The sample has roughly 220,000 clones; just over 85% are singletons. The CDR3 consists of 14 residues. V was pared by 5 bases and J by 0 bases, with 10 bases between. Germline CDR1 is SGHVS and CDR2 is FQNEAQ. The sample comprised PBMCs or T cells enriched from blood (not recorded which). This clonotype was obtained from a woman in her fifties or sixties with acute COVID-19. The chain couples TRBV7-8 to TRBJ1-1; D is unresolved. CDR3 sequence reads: CASSPRSMNTEAFF. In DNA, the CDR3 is TGTGCCAGCAGCCCGAGAAGCATGAACACTGAAGCTTTCTTT.